This TCR beta chain was documented in a study of T cells in Graves' hyperthyroidism and ophthalmopathy. Study results and caveats: Most clonotypes expanded in the thyroid (above 0.001) were also present in blood.

The TCR beta CDR3 regions underwent amplification using RNA transcripts as the source. The HTBI primer set was used in a first-round RT-PCR of the TCR CDR3. In TCRdb, the multiplex PCR reads were re-called with MiXCR into one record per CDR3 protein. Of about 530,000 distinct CDR3 sequences listed, 17% were seen once; the top ten hold approximately 15%. As for this clonotype: What it recognizes is unknown.

Germline V lookup: CDR1 MDHEN, CDR2 SYDVKM. Between the trimmed V and J ends, which lost 0 bases and 10 bases, there was a span of 14 bases. The CDR3 consists of 14 residues. PBMCs stemmed from about 9.5 ml fresh peripheral blood. The TCR comes from a woman aged 18-29 years with Graves' ophthalmopathy. The sample was blood. This chain joins TRBV28 and TRBJ2-3, with a possible D match to TRBD2 (7 bases). This CDR3 is CASSLWAGADPQYF. CDR3 bases: TGTGCCAGCAGTTTATGGGCGGGGGCTGACCCGCAGTATTTT.